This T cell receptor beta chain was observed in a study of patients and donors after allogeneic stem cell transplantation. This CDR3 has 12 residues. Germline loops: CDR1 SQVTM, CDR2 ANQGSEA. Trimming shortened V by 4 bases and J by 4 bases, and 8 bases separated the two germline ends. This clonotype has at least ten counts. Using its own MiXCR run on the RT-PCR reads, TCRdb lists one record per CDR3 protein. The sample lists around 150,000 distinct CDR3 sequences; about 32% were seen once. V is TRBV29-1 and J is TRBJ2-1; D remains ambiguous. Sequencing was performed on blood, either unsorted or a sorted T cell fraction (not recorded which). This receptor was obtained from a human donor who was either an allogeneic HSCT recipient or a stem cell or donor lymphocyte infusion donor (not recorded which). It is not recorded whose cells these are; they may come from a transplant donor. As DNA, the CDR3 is TGCAGCGTTGTGCGGTTGTACAATGAGCAGTTCTTC. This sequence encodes CSVVRLYNEQFF.